The sequence of this T cell receptor (beta chain) was determined in a study of blood T cell repertoires in COVID-19. TCRdb's copy holds only in-frame clones and misses some; the assay was immunoSEQ multiplex PCR. This table has approximately 140,000 clones, roughly 82% appearing once. This CDR3 is built from 16 residues. V shed 4 bases and J shed 5 bases, with 20 bases lying between them. From germline, CDR1 is MNHEY and CDR2 SVGAGI. The sample comprised peripheral blood. The sequence derives from a man aged 65 to 79 with acute or convalescent COVID-19. The chain has TRBV6-5 and TRBJ1-1; unclear D gene. The CDR3 region has the DNA TGTGCCAGCAGTTTCCTCGCCTCGGGGAGGGTTACTGAAGCTTTCTTT. Translated, it gives CASSFLASGRVTEAFF.